Shown below are 8 T cell receptor beta chains from a single sample sequenced in a study of cytomegalovirus exposure and HLA in healthy donors. The PCR was carried out with 60 Vbeta primers and 13 Jbeta primers. Some clones are missing from TCRdb's copy, which holds only in-frame ones; the method was immunoSEQ multiplex PCR. The data show over 150,000 clones, about 80% seen once. Sequencing used PBMCs. The receptors originated from a woman aged 45-59 years in good health and CMV-seronegative.

This clone was observed a few times. This chain joins TRBV28 and TRBJ1-2; 7 positions agree with TRBD1. Germline V lookup: CDR1 MDHEN, CDR2 SYDVKM. This CDR3 spans 15 amino acids. Trimming at V came to 5 bases and at J to 4 bases, leaving 10 bases not matched to a gene. The CDR3: CASSPNPGTVYGYTF. Here the CDR3 DNA reads TGTGCCAGCAGTCCAAACCCCGGGACAGTCTATGGCTACACCTTC.

The rearrangement uses TRBV2 and TRBJ2-5, with 15 bases that match TRBD2. Germline V gene data show CDR1 as SNHLY and CDR2 as FYNNEI. V was pared by 4 bases and J by 1 base, with 1 base of the junction left unmatched. CDR3 length: 16 amino acids. Here the CDR3 reads CASSAGLAGGQETQYF. In DNA, the CDR3 is TGTGCCAGCAGTGCGGGACTAGCGGGGGGCCAAGAGACCCAGTACTTC.

V usage is TRBV18 and J usage is TRBJ1-2; D is unresolved. V was clipped by 3 bases and J by 5 bases, with 13 bases between them. The CDR3 contains 14 residues. The V gene's germline CDR1 is KGHSH and CDR2 LQKENI. CDR3: CASSPRGIVYGYTF. In DNA, the CDR3 is TGTGCCAGCTCACCTCGAGGGATTGTTTATGGCTACACCTTC.

The rearrangement joins TRBV5-8 to TRBJ1-1, with 7 bases aligning to TRBD1. V trimming: 4 bases; J trimming: 2 bases; junction bases outside the gene matches: 8. CDR3 length: 15 amino acids. The germline CDR1 and CDR2 sequences are SGHTS and YDEGEE. The DNA for the CDR3 is TGTGCCAGCAGCGGGACAGCAGGCGTAAACACTGAAGCTTTCTTT. It specifies CASSGTAGVNTEAFF.

The chain combines TRBV7-2 with TRBJ2-3; the match to TRBD2 covers 11 bases. Trimming took 5 bases from V and 3 from J; bases not matched to a gene: 7. The CDR3 is 16 residues long. Germline V gene sequence: CDR1 SGHTA, CDR2 FQGNSA. The CDR3, as DNA: TGTGCCAGCAGCCTACACCCTAGCGGGGGGACAGATACGCAGTATTTT. It yields the protein CASSLHPSGGTDTQYF.

There are a few counts of this clone. The V and J genes are TRBV4-3 and TRBJ1-6; D ambiguous. Per the germline V gene, CDR1 is LGHNA and CDR2 is YSLEER. The V and J ends lost 1 base and 7 bases respectively, with 14 bases between them. CDR3 length: 16 residues. The chain's CDR3 is CASSQVEGSYNSPLHF. DNA of the CDR3: TGCGCCAGCAGCCAAGTAGAGGGTTCTTACAATTCACCCCTCCACTTT.

This rearrangement joins TRBV5-1 to TRBJ1-5; D call uncertain. Deletions cut 4 bases from V and 1 base from J, with 12 bases between. CDR3 length: 15 amino acids. CDR1 and CDR2 (germline): SGHRS, YFSETQ. DNA of the CDR3: TGCGCCAGCAGCCCCGAGGGTGTGAGCAATCAGCCCCAGCATTTT. Translation: CASSPEGVSNQPQHF.

The rearrangement joins TRBV30 to TRBJ1-1; D uncertain. This CDR3 is 17 amino acids long. Germline values: CDR1 GTSNPN, CDR2 SVGIG (reference sequence). The V gene lost 1 base and the J gene lost 1 base, with 19 bases spanning the gap. DNA of the CDR3: TGTGCCTGGAGTGGCGGGGAATTGGGAGTCAGGAACACTGAAGCTTTCTTT. Translation gives CAWSGGELGVRNTEAFF.